The 13 T cell receptor beta chains listed next were all sequenced from one sample in a study of blood T cell repertoires in COVID-19. Produced via immunoSEQ multiplex PCR; TCRdb's table is partial and in-frame only. Among fewer than 300,000 clones listed, about 89% were seen once. Sequencing was done on a sample of peripheral blood. The receptors come from a woman under 40 with COVID-19, enrolled during active disease.

This chain links TRBV29-1 with TRBJ1-6; maybe TRBD1 (5 bases). CDR1 is SQVTM and CDR2 is ANQGSEA in the germline V gene. V was trimmed by 4 bases and J by 7 bases, leaving 11 bases between them. CDR3 length: 13 residues. CDR3 sequence reads: CSVVSGPNSPLHF. The DNA of the CDR3 is TGCAGCGTTGTCTCAGGGCCCAATTCACCCCTCCACTTT.

On this clone itself: Different DNA sequences within this sample yield the same CDR3. The chain's CDR3 is CASSPGQIYEQYF. As DNA, the CDR3 is TGTGCCAGTAGCCCGGGACAGATATACGAGCAGTACTTC. The rearrangement uses TRBV19 and TRBJ2-7; 7 bases agree with TRBD1. This CDR3 is built from 13 residues. Trimming at V came to 6 bases and at J to 4 bases, leaving 6 bases not matched to a gene. Germline CDR1 and CDR2: LNHDA and SQIVND (reference sequence).

The chain combines TRBV30 with TRBJ1-2; D remains ambiguous. Trimming left V 0 bases short and J 3 bases short, with 8 bases between. Germline-derived CDR1 and CDR2 are GTSNPN and SVGIG (reference sequence). CDR3 size: 13 residues. CDR3 region: CAWSVLGDYGYTF. CDR3 nucleotides: TGTGCCTGGAGTGTACTAGGAGACTATGGCTACACCTTC.

The chain joins TRBV28 to TRBJ2-7; D remains ambiguous. With 10 bases removed from V and 4 bases from J, the gap between germline ends came to 14 bases. The CDR3 runs to 12 residues. Germline V gives CDR1 MDHEN, CDR2 SYDVKM. This CDR3 is CATLTARYEQYF. CDR3 nucleotide sequence: TGTGCCACCTTAACTGCCCGGTACGAGCAGTACTTC.

The V gene is TRBV28, the J gene TRBJ2-2; 10 bases align to TRBD2. Trimming took 8 bases from V and 7 from J; bases not matched to a gene: 7. Germline CDR1 is MDHEN and CDR2 is SYDVKM. The CDR3 spans 14 residues. The CDR3 loop is CASYWQREGGELFF. CDR3 sequence (DNA): TGTGCCAGCTACTGGCAGCGGGAGGGCGGGGAGCTGTTTTTT.

This chain links TRBV7-9 with TRBJ1-2; D gene unclear. Germline CDR1 reads SEHNR; CDR2 reads FQNEAQ (reference sequence). The CDR3 runs to 13 residues. Trimming removed 1 base from V and 3 bases from J, with 6 bases in between. Here the CDR3 reads CASSLVDHYGYTF. Written as DNA, the CDR3 is TGTGCCAGCAGCTTAGTAGATCACTATGGCTACACCTTC.

The chain joins TRBV18 to TRBJ2-7; the match to TRBD2 covers 9 bases. Germline CDR1 and CDR2: KGHSH and LQKENI. Trimming at V came to 3 bases and at J to 6 bases, leaving 6 bases not matched to a gene. The CDR3 has 14 amino acids. The CDR3 DNA sequence: TGTGCCAGCTCACCGGGTAGCGGGAGAGGCGAGCAGTACTTC. Amino acid sequence: CASSPGSGRGEQYF.

Only one count was recorded for this clone. The V call is TRBV4-1, the J call TRBJ2-3; TRBD2 matches 11 bases. This CDR3 is built from 17 residues. The germline gives CDR1 MGHRA, CDR2 YSYEKL. With V trimmed by 1 base and J by 1 base, 4 bases remained unmatched. The CDR3 coding sequence is TGCGCCAGCAGCCAAGGACTAGCGGGATCGGGCACAGATACGCAGTATTTT. Protein sequence: CASSQGLAGSGTDTQYF.

The rearrangement uses TRBV29-1 and TRBJ1-1; maybe TRBD1 (5 bases). The CDR3 runs 14 residues. Germline V lookup: CDR1 SQVTM, CDR2 ANQGSEA. V shed 2 bases and J shed 2 bases, with 12 bases lying between them. The CDR3 region is CSVERAGFNTEAFF. In nucleotides, the CDR3 is TGCAGCGTTGAACGGGCAGGGTTTAACACTGAAGCTTTCTTT. The full variable domain, rest sourced from reference TRBV29-1 and TRBJ1-1, is SAVISQKPSRDICQRGTSLTIQCQVDSQVTMMFWYRQQPGQSLTLIATANQGSEATYESGFVIDKFPISRPNLTFSTLTVSNMSPEDSSIYLCSVERAGFNTEAFFGQGTRLTVV.

The V and J genes are TRBV28 and TRBJ1-1; 11 nucleotides align to TRBD1. In germline, CDR1 is MDHEN, CDR2 SYDVKM. CDR3 length equals 16 residues. The V gene end was trimmed by 6 bases and the J gene end by 0 bases; junction bases not matched to a gene: 6. DNA for the CDR3: TGTGCCAGCAGCTCCGGGACAGGGGGACTGAACACTGAAGCTTTCTTT. Residues: CASSSGTGGLNTEAFF.

The V gene is TRBV27, the J gene TRBJ2-7; TRBD1 aligns across 9 bases. Trimming at V came to 3 bases and at J to 1 base, leaving 4 bases not matched to a gene. The CDR3 has 15 amino acids. Germline CDR1 reads MNHEY; CDR2 reads SMNVEV (reference sequence). The CDR3 DNA is TGTGCCAGCAGTTTGACGACAGGGGGGTCCTACGAGCAGTACTTC. Translated, it gives CASSLTTGGSYEQYF.

This clone showed up just once. The V gene is TRBV5-1, the J gene TRBJ2-7; 12 bases match TRBD2. The junction had 6 bases not matched to a gene; V was cut back by 4 bases and J by 4 bases. Germline V gene sequence: CDR1 SGHRS, CDR2 YFSETQ. The CDR3 length is 15 residues. DNA for the CDR3: TGCGCCAGCAGCGTACGGACTAGCGGGACGTACGAGCAGTACTTC. Protein product: CASSVRTSGTYEQYF.

The chain links TRBV13 to TRBJ2-2, with TRBD1 identical over 8 bases. CDR1 is PRHDT, CDR2 FYEKMQ, per germline (reference sequence). This CDR3 is 15 amino acids long. V lost 5 bases to trimming and J lost 4 bases; unmatched junction nucleotides: 6. The CDR3 DNA reads TGTGCCAGCAGCCCCGACAGGGGTAGCACCGGGGAGCTGTTTTTT. Translated: CASSPDRGSTGELFF.